A single sample is the source of the 21 T cell receptor beta chains below, sequenced in a study of T cell clones after liver transplantation. Sequencing of dividing CFSE-low cells from the MLR defined alloreactive TCRbeta sequences. These receptors' antigens are unknown. Method: immunoSEQ multiplex PCR; TCRdb's copy keeps in-frame clones and lacks some. This sample carries under 5,000 clones, 25% to 30% of them seen once, and the ten largest clones take 14%. Material for sequencing was CD4+ T cells from cultured PBMCs. These receptors came from a human patient who received a liver transplant. Some T cells may possibly be graft donor cells.

The chain uses TRBV6-1 and TRBJ2-7, with 7 bases fitting TRBD1. Per germline, CDR1 MNHNS and CDR2 SASEGT. The ends lost 1 base at V and 6 bases at J; junction bases unmatched: 12. The CDR3 runs to 16 residues. The CDR3 DNA sequence: TGTGCCAGCAGTGAAGTTCGGACAGGCGGTTTGGGCGAGCAGTACTTC. Its translation is CASSEVRTGGLGEQYF.

This chain connects TRBV5-6 to TRBJ2-3; D call uncertain. The CDR3 runs to 13 residues. V lost 1 base to trimming and J lost 4 bases, with 7 bases between them. Germline V gene sequence: CDR1 SGHDT, CDR2 YYEEEE. CDR3 coding DNA: TGTGCCAGCAGCTTGTTTATTGCAGATACGCAGTATTTT. As protein: CASSLFIADTQYF.

V gene TRBV27 combines with J gene TRBJ2-7; D perhaps matches TRBD1 (6 bases). In germline, CDR1 is MNHEY, CDR2 SMNVEV (reference sequence). Trimming took 6 bases from V and 5 from J, leaving 17 bases between them. This CDR3 contains 14 residues. The CDR3 DNA reads TGTGCCAGCAGACCAGGGGACGCCGCCGACGAGCAGTACTTC. Its protein product is CASRPGDAADEQYF.

A word on this clone: A read error may produce the germline difference seen at one junction end. The rearrangement links TRBV7-6 to TRBJ2-7, with D perhaps being TRBD1 or TRBD2 (5 bases each). The germline gives CDR1 SGHVS, CDR2 FNYEAQ. The length of the CDR3 is 13 residues. The CDR3 sequence: CAGSTGAGYGQYF. CDR3 in DNA: TGTGCCGGCAGTACCGGGGCCGGCTACGGGCAGTACTTC.

The chain joins TRBV10-3 to TRBJ2-3, with unresolved D. CDR3 size: 16 residues. The germline gives CDR1 ENHRY, CDR2 SYGVKD. The V end lost 3 bases, the J end lost 1 base, and 14 bases lay between the germline ends. CDR3 nucleotides: TGTGCCATCAGTGATGGCCGGGCCACGGGCACAGATACGCAGTATTTT. Translation: CAISDGRATGTDTQYF.

The rearrangement links TRBV30 to TRBJ2-3; the match to TRBD2 covers 7 bases. This CDR3 has 11 amino acids. Germline CDR1 and CDR2: GTSNPN and SVGIG (reference sequence). The V and J ends lost 8 bases and 9 bases, in that order; junction bases with no gene match: 8. The CDR3 sequence: CAGGGSATQYF. CDR3 bases: TGTGCCGGGGGGGGATCCGCCACGCAGTATTTT.

V is TRBV5-4 and J is TRBJ2-7, with D possibly TRBD2 on 6 matching bases. Looked up from germline, CDR1 is SGHNT and CDR2 is YYREEE (reference sequence). The CDR3 sequence is 15 residues long. V gave up 4 bases and J gave up 5 bases, with 19 bases separating them. CDR3: CASSRSGGAGDEQYF. CDR3 in DNA: TGTGCCAGCAGCAGGAGCGGAGGGGCCGGGGACGAGCAGTACTTC.

The chain joins TRBV6-6 to TRBJ2-3; no clear D gene. Germline CDR1 and CDR2: MNHNY and SVGAGI (reference sequence). The CDR3 loop spans 13 amino acids. Trimming took off 7 bases at V and 6 bases at J, with 14 bases between the two ends. CDR3 nucleotides: TGTGCCAGCAAAAACCCCGGTGAGGATACGCAGTATTTT. Amino acid sequence: CASKNPGEDTQYF.

The V and J genes are TRBV19 and TRBJ2-5; D gene uncertain. Germline-derived CDR1 and CDR2 are LNHDA and SQIVND (reference sequence). V was trimmed by 7 bases and J by 7 bases, leaving 16 bases between them. The CDR3 is 13 residues long. CDR3 in amino acids: CASTKPPSVTQYF. The CDR3 DNA reads TGTGCCAGTACTAAGCCACCGAGTGTGACCCAGTACTTC.

By proportion, this clone is medium-sized. The chain joins TRBV4-2 to TRBJ1-5; D unclear. There are 15 residues in the CDR3. V dropped 1 base and J dropped 4 bases, with 11 bases sitting between them. In germline, CDR1 is LGHNA, CDR2 YNFKEQ. CDR3 region: CASSQATYQNQPQHF. Written as DNA, the CDR3 is TGTGCCAGCAGCCAAGCCACGTATCAAAATCAGCCCCAGCATTTT.

This clone qualifies as medium-sized. This sequence joins TRBV6-1 and TRBJ2-3, with 13 bases that match TRBD2. Germline lookup yields CDR1 MNHNS and CDR2 SASEGT. The junction had 3 bases not matched to a gene; V was cut back by 3 bases and J by 3 bases. The CDR3 is 16 residues long. The DNA of the CDR3 is TGTGCCAGCAGTGATGTGGGACTAGCGGGAACAGATACGCAGTATTTT. This codes for CASSDVGLAGTDTQYF.

This clone appeared a few times. The chain carries TRBV7-2 and TRBJ1-2; D gene ambiguous. CDR1 is SGHTA, CDR2 FQGNSA, per germline. The CDR3 runs 14 residues. V shed 1 base and J shed 0 bases, with 6 bases lying between them. The CDR3: CASSLVVANYGYTF. The CDR3 DNA is TGTGCCAGCAGCTTAGTTGTAGCTAACTATGGCTACACCTTC.

Relative to its sample, this clone is medium-sized. This chain connects TRBV2 to TRBJ1-2; D possibly corresponds to TRBD1 (5 bases). Germline CDR1 and CDR2: SNHLY and FYNNEI. V gave up 8 bases and J gave up 8 bases, with 18 bases separating them. This CDR3 has 13 amino acids. This CDR3 is CASVRTRWTGYTF. As DNA, the CDR3 is TGTGCCAGCGTTCGGACACGGTGGACGGGCTACACCTTC.

This clone was found a few times. The rearrangement links TRBV18 to TRBJ2-5; TRBD1 or TRBD2 may be the D gene (5 bases each). Germline V gives CDR1 KGHSH, CDR2 LQKENI. This CDR3 region has 14 residues. The germline V and J ends were trimmed by 2 bases and 4 bases, with 11 bases remaining between them. The CDR3 here is CASSPNPGTETQYF. Here the CDR3 DNA reads TGTGCCAGCTCACCAAATCCAGGGACAGAGACCCAGTACTTC. The variable domain in full, with the rest retrieved from reference TRBV18 and TRBJ2-5, is NAGVMQNPRHLVRRRGQEARLRCSPMKGHSHVYWYRQLPEEGLKFMVYLQKENIIDESGMPKERFSAEFPKEGPSILRIQQVVRGDSAAYFCASSPNPGTETQYFGPGTRLLVL.

This chain joins TRBV5-4 and TRBJ1-5; D might be TRBD1 (6 bases). The CDR3 has 16 amino acids. The germline gives CDR1 SGHNT, CDR2 YYREEE (reference sequence). The V end was cut by 4 bases, the J end by 4 bases, with 18 bases between. The CDR3 here is CASSETGRTDNQPQHF. The CDR3 DNA reads TGTGCCAGCAGCGAAACTGGAAGGACAGATAATCAGCCCCAGCATTTT.

This clone is labeled medium-sized. The chain joins TRBV7-2 to TRBJ2-4; 12 bases fit TRBD2. CDR3 length: 16 residues. The V gene end was trimmed by 5 bases and the J gene end by 8 bases; junction bases not matched to a gene: 10. Germline-derived CDR1 and CDR2 are SGHTA and FQGNSA. The CDR3 reads CASSLRLAGDKDIQYF. Written as DNA, the CDR3 is TGTGCCAGCAGCCTCAGACTAGCGGGAGATAAAGACATTCAGTACTTC.

The table lists this clone with a few counts. This chain connects TRBV11-2 to TRBJ2-1, with 7 bases matching TRBD1. From germline, CDR1 is SGHAT and CDR2 FQNNGV. The CDR3 loop spans 14 amino acids. V shed 3 bases and J 8 bases; nucleotides not matched to a gene: 7. The CDR3: CASSFGQASDEQFF. CDR3 coding DNA: TGTGCCAGCAGCTTCGGACAGGCCTCCGATGAGCAGTTCTTC.

The rearrangement links TRBV10-3 to TRBJ1-1; D not certain. Trimming pared 1 base from V and 3 bases from J, leaving 6 bases between. The CDR3 runs to 13 residues. CDR1 is ENHRY, CDR2 SYGVKD, per germline. CDR3: CAISEFPYTEAFF. The CDR3 DNA follows: TGTGCCATCAGTGAGTTCCCATACACTGAAGCTTTCTTT.

The chain has TRBV19 and TRBJ2-7, with no clear D. CDR1 and CDR2 (germline): LNHDA, SQIVND (reference sequence). V was clipped by 6 bases and J by 2 bases, with 11 bases between them. The CDR3 runs to 13 residues. The CDR3 loop is CASSRTETYEQYF. The CDR3 bases are TGTGCCAGTAGCCGGACGGAGACCTACGAGCAGTACTTC.

This clone is deemed medium-sized (0.01 to 0.1%). The chain combines TRBV16 with TRBJ1-2, with D uncertain. Trimming shortened V by 2 bases and J by 2 bases, and 15 bases separated the two germline ends. Germline lookup yields CDR1 KGHSY and CDR2 FQNENV. The CDR3 is 16 amino acids. CDR3 region: CASSQRRDFLNYGYTF. DNA of the CDR3: TGTGCCAGCAGCCAACGGAGAGACTTCTTAAACTATGGCTACACCTTC.

This chain uses TRBV5-5 with TRBJ2-5, with 8 bases identical to TRBD1. Germline V gives CDR1 SGHKS, CDR2 YYEKEE (reference sequence). The CDR3 runs to 13 residues. The junction had 2 bases not matched to a gene; V was cut back by 0 bases and J by 7 bases. The DNA of the CDR3 is TGTGCCAGCAGCTTGGCCGACAGGGGGACCCAGTACTTC. The encoded protein is CASSLADRGTQYF.